This is a list of T cell receptor beta chains from one sample in a study of OX40 agonist ivuxolimab in advanced cancers. Here immunoSEQ multiplex PCR was the method, and the copy in TCRdb shows in-frame clones only, minus some. Of roughly 100,000 clones in the sample, approximately 90% were seen once. This sample comprised CD4+ or CD8+ T cells sorted from blood, obtained in a trial of the OX40 agonist ivuxolimab. Receptors originate from an adult with an advanced solid tumor such as melanoma, head and neck, liver or kidney cancer. Both conserved end residues are part of each CDR3. D genes are given only for firm matches. The listing skips clone size in some rows; elsewhere it reads once, few, many or a size class.

d_call clone_size j_call v_call cdr3_aa cdr3_nt
NA NA TRBJ1-2 TRBV5-6 CASSLRGSQTAGYTF TGTGCCAGCAGCTTGCGCGGCAGTCAAACGGCGGGCTACACCTTC
NA NA TRBJ2-7 TRBV10-3 CATTDNYEQYF TGTGCCACGACAGATAACTACGAGCAGTACTTC
NA NA TRBJ2-6 TRBV27 CASSPWEVGANVLTF TGTGCCAGCAGTCCATGGGAGGTAGGGGCCAACGTCCTGACTTTC
NA NA TRBJ2-1 TRBV29-1 CSAPVDPGGSFYNEQFF TGCAGCGCCCCGGTGGACCCGGGGGGCTCCTTCTACAATGAGCAGTTCTTC
NA NA TRBJ1-6 TRBV7-2 CASSLLGSYNSPLHF TGTGCCAGCAGCTTGCTGGGGTCCTATAATTCACCCCTCCACTTT
TRBD1 NA TRBJ2-7 TRBV5-4 CASSIRQGVNYEQYF TGTGCCAGCAGCATTCGACAGGGAGTCAACTACGAGCAGTACTTC
TRBD1 NA TRBJ1-6 TRBV6-5 CASSGGQVGSPLHF TGTGCCAGCAGTGGGGGACAGGTGGGTTCACCCCTCCACTTT
NA NA TRBJ1-4 TRBV7-7 CASSSGVSTNEKLFF TGTGCCAGCAGTTCTGGCGTTTCAACTAATGAAAAACTGTTTTTT
NA NA TRBJ2-5 TRBV2 CASGRAIQETQYF TGTGCCAGCGGTAGGGCCATTCAAGAGACCCAGTACTTC
TRBD2 NA TRBJ2-3 TRBV19 CASSNSGNTQYF TGTGCCAGTAGTAATAGCGGGAATACGCAGTATTTT
NA NA TRBJ2-4 TRBV2 CASGSEVVAKNIQYF TGTGCCAGCGGTTCAGAGGTTGTGGCCAAAAACATTCAGTACTTC
NA NA TRBJ1-4 TRBV11-1 CASTRGPSNEKLFF TGTGCCAGCACCAGAGGACCGAGTAATGAAAAACTGTTTTTT
TRBD1 NA TRBJ1-3 TRBV19 CASRARQGALGNTIYF TGTGCCAGTAGAGCTCGACAGGGGGCTCTTGGAAACACCATATATTTT
TRBD1 NA TRBJ2-5 TRBV7-9 CASRNTGVRETQYF TGTGCCAGCAGGAATACAGGGGTCAGAGAGACCCAGTACTTC
TRBD2 NA TRBJ2-5 TRBV28 CASESSGGAMETQYF TGTGCCAGCGAGAGTAGCGGGGGGGCGATGGAGACCCAGTACTTC
NA NA TRBJ2-7 TRBV7-2 CASSLFYEQYF TGTGCCAGCAGCTTGTTCTACGAGCAGTACTTC
TRBD2 NA TRBJ2-3 TRBV7-2 CASSFSGGASDTQYF TGTGCCAGCAGCTTTAGCGGGGGGGCATCAGATACGCAGTATTTT
TRBD1 NA TRBJ2-7 TRBV6-5 CAGDSYEQYF TGTGCCGGGGACAGCTACGAGCAGTACTTC
NA NA TRBJ1-4 TRBV14 CASSQETVEKLFF TGTGCCAGCAGCCAAGAGACAGTGGAAAAACTGTTTTTT
NA NA TRBJ1-3 TRBV6-1 CASTERGAPGNTIYF TGTGCCAGCACCGAAAGGGGGGCGCCTGGAAACACCATATATTTT
TRBD1 NA TRBJ2-7 TRBV27 CASSLTGTGHYEQYF TGTGCCAGCAGTTTAACCGGGACAGGGCACTACGAGCAGTACTTC
NA few TRBJ1-4 TRBV5-4 CASSPQGSGEKLFF TGTGCCAGCAGCCCGCAGGGGAGTGGAGAAAAACTGTTTTTT
TRBD2 NA TRBJ2-3 TRBV7-3 CASSLTSRGLAGGRSTDTQYF TGTGCCAGCAGCTTAACTAGTAGAGGACTAGCGGGGGGGCGTAGCACAGATACGCAGTATTTT
TRBD2 few TRBJ2-5 TRBV7-3 CASSLVSGGQETQYF TGTGCCAGCAGCTTAGTTAGCGGGGGACAAGAGACCCAGTACTTC
NA NA TRBJ2-7 TRBV10-3 CAISPSGQAYEQYF TGTGCCATCAGTCCCTCGGGTCAGGCCTACGAGCAGTACTTC
NA NA TRBJ2-7 TRBV19 CATRGEGGSYEQYF TGTGCCACAAGGGGGGAGGGTGGCTCCTACGAGCAGTACTTC
TRBD1 NA TRBJ2-7 TRBV7-2 CASSLDRGAYEQYF TGTGCCAGCAGCCTAGACAGGGGAGCTTACGAGCAGTACTTC